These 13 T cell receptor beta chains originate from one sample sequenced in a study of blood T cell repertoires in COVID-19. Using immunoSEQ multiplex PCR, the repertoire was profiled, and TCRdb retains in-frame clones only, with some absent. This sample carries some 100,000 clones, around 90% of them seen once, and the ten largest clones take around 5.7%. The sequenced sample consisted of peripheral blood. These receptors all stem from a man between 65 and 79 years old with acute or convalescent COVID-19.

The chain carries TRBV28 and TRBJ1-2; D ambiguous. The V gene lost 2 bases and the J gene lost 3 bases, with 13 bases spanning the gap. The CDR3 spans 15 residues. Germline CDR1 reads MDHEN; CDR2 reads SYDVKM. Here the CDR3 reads CASSLGSEDYYGYTF. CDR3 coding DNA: TGTGCCAGCAGTTTAGGGTCAGAGGATTACTATGGCTACACCTTC.

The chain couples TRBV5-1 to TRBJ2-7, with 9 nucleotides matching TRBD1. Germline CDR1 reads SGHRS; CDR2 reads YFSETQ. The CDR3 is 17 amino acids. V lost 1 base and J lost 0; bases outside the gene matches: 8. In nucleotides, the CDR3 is TGCGCCAGCAGCTTGCCCCGACAGGGGGAAAGCTCCTACGAGCAGTACTTC. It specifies CASSLPRQGESSYEQYF.

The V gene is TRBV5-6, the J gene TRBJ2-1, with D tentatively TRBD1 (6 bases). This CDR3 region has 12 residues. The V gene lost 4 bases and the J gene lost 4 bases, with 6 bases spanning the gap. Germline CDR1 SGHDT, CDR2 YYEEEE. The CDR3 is CASSRGYNEQFF. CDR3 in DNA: TGTGCCAGCAGCAGGGGGTACAATGAGCAGTTCTTC.

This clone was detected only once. CDR3 loop: CASSFGLEKLFF. The CDR3 DNA sequence: TGTGCCAGCAGTTTTGGGCTAGAAAAACTGTTTTTT. This chain connects TRBV12-3 or TRBV12-4 to TRBJ1-4, with D unresolved. The ends were cut back, 3 bases at V and 8 bases at J, with 7 bases in the middle. CDR3 length: 12 residues.

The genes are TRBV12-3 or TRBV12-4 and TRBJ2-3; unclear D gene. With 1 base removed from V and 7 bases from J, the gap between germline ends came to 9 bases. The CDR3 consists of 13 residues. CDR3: CASSLVPRNTQYF. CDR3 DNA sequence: TGTGCCAGCAGTTTAGTTCCGAGGAATACGCAGTATTTT.

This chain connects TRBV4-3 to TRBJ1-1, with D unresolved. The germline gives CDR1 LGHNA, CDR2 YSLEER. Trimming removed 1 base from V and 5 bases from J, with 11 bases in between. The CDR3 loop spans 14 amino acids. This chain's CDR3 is CASSQGLGVTEAFF. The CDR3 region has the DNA TGCGCCAGCAGCCAAGGCCTCGGGGTGACTGAAGCTTTCTTT.

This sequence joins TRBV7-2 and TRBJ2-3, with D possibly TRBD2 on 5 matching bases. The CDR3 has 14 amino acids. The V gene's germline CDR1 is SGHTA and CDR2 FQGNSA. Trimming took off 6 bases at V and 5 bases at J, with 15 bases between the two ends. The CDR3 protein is CASSLVGGGDTQYF. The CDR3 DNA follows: TGTGCCAGCAGTTTGGTCGGAGGAGGAGATACGCAGTATTTT. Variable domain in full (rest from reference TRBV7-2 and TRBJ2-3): GAGVSQSPSNKVTEKGKDVELRCDPISGHTALYWYRQSLGQGLEFLIYFQGNSAPDKSGLPSDRFSAERTGGSVSTLTIQRTQQEDSAVYLCASSLVGGGDTQYFGPGTRLTVL.

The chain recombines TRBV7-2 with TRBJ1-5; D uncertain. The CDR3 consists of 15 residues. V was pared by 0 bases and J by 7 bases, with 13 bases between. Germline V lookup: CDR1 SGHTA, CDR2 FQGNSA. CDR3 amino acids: CASSLAAGSQQPQHF. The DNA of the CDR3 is TGTGCCAGCAGCTTAGCGGCCGGGAGTCAGCAGCCCCAGCATTTT.

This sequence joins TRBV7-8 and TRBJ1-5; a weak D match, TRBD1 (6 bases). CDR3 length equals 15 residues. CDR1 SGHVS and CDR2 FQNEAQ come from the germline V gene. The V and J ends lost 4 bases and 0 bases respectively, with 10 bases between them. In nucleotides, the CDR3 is TGTGCCAGCAGCTCTACAGGGAGTAGCAATCAGCCCCAGCATTTT. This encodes CASSSTGSSNQPQHF.

The CDR3 here is CASIAGPLNTEAFF. The CDR3 DNA follows: TGTGCCAGCATTGCGGGGCCTTTGAACACTGAAGCTTTCTTT. This chain connects TRBV13 to TRBJ1-1; possible D gene TRBD1, 5 bases. This CDR3 contains 14 residues. From germline, CDR1 is PRHDT and CDR2 FYEKMQ (reference sequence). The V end lost 7 bases, the J end lost 0 bases, and 12 bases lay between the germline ends.

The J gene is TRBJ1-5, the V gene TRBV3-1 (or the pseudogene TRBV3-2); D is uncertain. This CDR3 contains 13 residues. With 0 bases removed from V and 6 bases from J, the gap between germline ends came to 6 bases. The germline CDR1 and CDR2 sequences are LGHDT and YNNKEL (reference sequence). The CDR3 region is CASSQDRVQPQHF. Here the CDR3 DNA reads TGTGCCAGCAGCCAAGATCGAGTTCAGCCCCAGCATTTT.

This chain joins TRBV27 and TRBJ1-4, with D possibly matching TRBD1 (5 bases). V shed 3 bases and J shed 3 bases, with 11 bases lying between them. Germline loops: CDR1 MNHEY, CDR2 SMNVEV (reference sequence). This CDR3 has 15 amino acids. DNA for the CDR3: TGTGCCAGCAGTTTTCAGGGTTGGGCTAATGAAAAACTGTTTTTT. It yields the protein CASSFQGWANEKLFF.

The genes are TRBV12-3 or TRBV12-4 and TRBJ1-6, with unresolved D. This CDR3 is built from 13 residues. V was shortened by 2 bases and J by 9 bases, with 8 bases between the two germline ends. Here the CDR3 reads CASSLLSGSPLHF. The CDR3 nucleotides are TGTGCCAGCAGTTTATTAAGCGGTTCACCCCTCCACTTT.